The entry that follows covers one T cell receptor beta chain sequence. The junction had 4 bases not matched to a gene; V was cut back by 0 bases and J by 5 bases. The CDR3 length is 14 residues. Germline values: CDR1 SGHRS, CDR2 YFSETQ. The record originates from a study of cytomegalovirus exposure and HLA in healthy donors. Unrecorded immune exposures were likely, despite nominal health at sampling. Primers for the PCR totalled 60 Vbeta and 13 Jbeta. Method: immunoSEQ multiplex PCR; TCRdb's copy keeps in-frame clones and lacks some. The sample includes about 190,000 clones, about three quarters seen only once; the top ten take 2% to 2.5%.

V and J are TRBV5-1 and TRBJ1-1; TRBD1 agrees at 7 bases. This sequence was found in a woman in her 30s in good health and CMV-seropositive. The specimen sequenced was PBMCs. The CDR3 is CASSLEQGRTEAFF. The CDR3 coding sequence is TGCGCCAGCAGCTTGGAACAGGGGAGGACTGAAGCTTTCTTT.